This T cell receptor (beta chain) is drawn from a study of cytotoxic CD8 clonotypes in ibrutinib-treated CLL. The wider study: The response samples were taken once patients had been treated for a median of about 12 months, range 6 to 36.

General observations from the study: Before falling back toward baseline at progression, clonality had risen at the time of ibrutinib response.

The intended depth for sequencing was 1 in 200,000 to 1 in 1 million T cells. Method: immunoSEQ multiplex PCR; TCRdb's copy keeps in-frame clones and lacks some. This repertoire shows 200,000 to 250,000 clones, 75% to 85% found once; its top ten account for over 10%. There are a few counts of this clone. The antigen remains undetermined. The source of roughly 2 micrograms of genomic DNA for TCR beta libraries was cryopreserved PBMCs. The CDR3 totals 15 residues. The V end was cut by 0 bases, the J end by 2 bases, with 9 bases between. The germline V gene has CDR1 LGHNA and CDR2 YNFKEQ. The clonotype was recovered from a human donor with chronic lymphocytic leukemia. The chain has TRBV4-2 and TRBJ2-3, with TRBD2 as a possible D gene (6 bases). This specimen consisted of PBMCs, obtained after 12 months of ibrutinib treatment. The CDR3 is CASSQDWGVTDTQYF. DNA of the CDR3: TGTGCCAGCAGCCAAGATTGGGGGGTCACAGATACGCAGTATTTT.